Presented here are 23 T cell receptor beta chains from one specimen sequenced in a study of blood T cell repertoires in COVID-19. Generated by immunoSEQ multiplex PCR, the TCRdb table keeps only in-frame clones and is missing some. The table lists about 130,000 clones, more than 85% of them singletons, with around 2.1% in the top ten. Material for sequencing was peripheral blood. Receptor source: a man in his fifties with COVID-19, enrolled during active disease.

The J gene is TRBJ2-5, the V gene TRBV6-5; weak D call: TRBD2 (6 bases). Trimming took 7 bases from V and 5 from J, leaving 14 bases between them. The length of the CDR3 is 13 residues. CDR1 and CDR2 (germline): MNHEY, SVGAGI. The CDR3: CASTRTSLETQYF. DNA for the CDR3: TGTGCCAGCACCCGTACTAGCTTGGAGACCCAGTACTTC.

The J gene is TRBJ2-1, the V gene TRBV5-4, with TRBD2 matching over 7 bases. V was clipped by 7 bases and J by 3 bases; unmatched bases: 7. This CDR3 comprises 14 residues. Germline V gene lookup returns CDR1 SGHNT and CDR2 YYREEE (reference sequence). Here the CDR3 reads CASRGETGYNEQFF. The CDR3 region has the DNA TGTGCCAGCCGGGGGGAGACCGGCTACAATGAGCAGTTCTTC. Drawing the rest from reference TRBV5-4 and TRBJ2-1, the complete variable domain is ETGVTQSPTHLIKTRGQQVTLRCSSQSGHNTVSWYQQALGQGPQFIFQYYREEENGRGNFPPRFSGLQFPNYSSELNVNALELDDSALYLCASRGETGYNEQFFGPGTRLTVL.

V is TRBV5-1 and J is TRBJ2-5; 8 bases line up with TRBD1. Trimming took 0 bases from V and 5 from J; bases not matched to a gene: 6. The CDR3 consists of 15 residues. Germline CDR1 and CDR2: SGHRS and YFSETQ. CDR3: CASSLVQGVVETQYF. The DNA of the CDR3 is TGCGCCAGCAGCTTGGTACAGGGGGTGGTGGAGACCCAGTACTTC.

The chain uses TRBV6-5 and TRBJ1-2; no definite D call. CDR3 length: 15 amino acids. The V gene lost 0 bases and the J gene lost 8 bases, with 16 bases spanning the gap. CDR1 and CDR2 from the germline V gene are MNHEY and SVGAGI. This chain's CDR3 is CASSYSETSLSGYTF. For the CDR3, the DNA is TGTGCCAGCAGTTACTCGGAGACCAGCCTTTCAGGCTACACCTTC.

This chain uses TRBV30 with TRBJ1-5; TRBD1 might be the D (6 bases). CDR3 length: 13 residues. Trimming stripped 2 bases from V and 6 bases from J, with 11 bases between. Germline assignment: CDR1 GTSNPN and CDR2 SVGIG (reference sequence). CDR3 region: CAWSTGLSQPQHF. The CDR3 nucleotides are TGTGCCTGGAGTACAGGGTTAAGTCAGCCCCAGCATTTT. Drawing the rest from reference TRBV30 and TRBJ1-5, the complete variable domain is SQTIHQWPATLVQPVGSPLSLECTVEGTSNPNLYWYRQAAGRGLQLLFYSVGIGQISSEVPQNLSASRPQDRQFILSSKKLLLSDSGFYLCAWSTGLSQPQHFGDGTRLSIL.

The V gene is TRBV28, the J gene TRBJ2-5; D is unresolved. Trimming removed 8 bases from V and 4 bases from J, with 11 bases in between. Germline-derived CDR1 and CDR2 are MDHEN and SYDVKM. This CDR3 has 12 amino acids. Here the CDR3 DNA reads TGTGCCAGCCTAGAGTCCCCAGAGACCCAGTACTTC. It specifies CASLESPETQYF.

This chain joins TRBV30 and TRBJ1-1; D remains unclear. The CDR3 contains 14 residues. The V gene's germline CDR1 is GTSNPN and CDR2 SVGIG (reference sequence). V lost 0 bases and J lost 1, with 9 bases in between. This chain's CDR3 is CAWSVGAGNTEAFF. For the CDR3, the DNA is TGTGCCTGGAGTGTCGGTGCCGGGAACACTGAAGCTTTCTTT.

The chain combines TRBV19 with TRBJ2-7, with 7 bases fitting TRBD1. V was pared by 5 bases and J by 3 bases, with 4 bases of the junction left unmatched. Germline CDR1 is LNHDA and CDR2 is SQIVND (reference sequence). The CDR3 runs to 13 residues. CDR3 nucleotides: TGTGCCAGTAGTTCGGGACAGAGCTACGAGCAGTACTTC. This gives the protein CASSSGQSYEQYF.

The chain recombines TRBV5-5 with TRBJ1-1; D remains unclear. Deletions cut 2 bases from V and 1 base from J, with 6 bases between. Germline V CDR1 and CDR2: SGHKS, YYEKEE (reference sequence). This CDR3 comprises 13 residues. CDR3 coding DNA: TGTGCCAGCAGCTTAAAGCCGAACACTGAAGCTTTCTTT. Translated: CASSLKPNTEAFF. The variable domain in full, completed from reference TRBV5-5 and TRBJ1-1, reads DAGVTQSPTHLIKTRGQQVTLRCSPISGHKSVSWYQQVLGQGPQFIFQYYEKEERGRGNFPDRFSARQFPNYSSELNVNALLLGDSALYLCASSLKPNTEAFFGQGTRLTVV.

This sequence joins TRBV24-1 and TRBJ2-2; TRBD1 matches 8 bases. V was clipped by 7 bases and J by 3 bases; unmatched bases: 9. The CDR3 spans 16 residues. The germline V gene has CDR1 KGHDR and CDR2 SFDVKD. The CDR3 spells CATRAGGISDTGELFF. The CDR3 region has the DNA TGTGCCACCAGAGCAGGGGGCATTTCGGACACCGGGGAGCTGTTTTTT.

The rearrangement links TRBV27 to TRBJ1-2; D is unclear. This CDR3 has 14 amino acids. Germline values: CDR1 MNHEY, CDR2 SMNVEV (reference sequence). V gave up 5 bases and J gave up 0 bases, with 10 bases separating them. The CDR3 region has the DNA TGTGCCAGCAGTCCCCAGTTGGCTAACTATGGCTACACCTTC. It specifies CASSPQLANYGYTF.

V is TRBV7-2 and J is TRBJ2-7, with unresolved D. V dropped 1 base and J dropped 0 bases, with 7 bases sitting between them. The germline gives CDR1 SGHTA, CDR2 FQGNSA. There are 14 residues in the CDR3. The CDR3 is CASSLVASSYEQYF. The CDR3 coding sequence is TGTGCCAGCAGCTTAGTGGCTTCCTCCTACGAGCAGTACTTC. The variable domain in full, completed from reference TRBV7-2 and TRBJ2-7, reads GAGVSQSPSNKVTEKGKDVELRCDPISGHTALYWYRQSLGQGLEFLIYFQGNSAPDKSGLPSDRFSAERTGGSVSTLTIQRTQQEDSAVYLCASSLVASSYEQYFGPGTRLTVT.

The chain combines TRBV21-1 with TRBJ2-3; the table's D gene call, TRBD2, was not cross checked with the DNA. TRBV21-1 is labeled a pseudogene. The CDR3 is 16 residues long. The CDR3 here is CASSKGRLAAPNTQYF. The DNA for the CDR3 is TGTGCCAGCAGCAAAGGACGGCTAGCGGCCCCGAATACGCAGTATTTT.

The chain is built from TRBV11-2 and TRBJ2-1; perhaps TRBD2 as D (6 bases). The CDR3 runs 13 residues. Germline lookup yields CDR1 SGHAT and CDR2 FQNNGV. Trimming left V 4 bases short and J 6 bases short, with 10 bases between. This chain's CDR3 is CASSSGTFNEQFF. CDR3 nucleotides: TGTGCCAGCAGCTCCGGGACTTTCAATGAGCAGTTCTTC.

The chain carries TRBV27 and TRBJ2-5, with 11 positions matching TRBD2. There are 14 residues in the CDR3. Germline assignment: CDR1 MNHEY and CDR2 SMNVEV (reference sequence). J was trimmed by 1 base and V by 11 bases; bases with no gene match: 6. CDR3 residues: CASGTSGTQETQYF. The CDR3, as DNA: TGTGCCTCAGGGACTAGCGGAACCCAAGAGACCCAGTACTTC.

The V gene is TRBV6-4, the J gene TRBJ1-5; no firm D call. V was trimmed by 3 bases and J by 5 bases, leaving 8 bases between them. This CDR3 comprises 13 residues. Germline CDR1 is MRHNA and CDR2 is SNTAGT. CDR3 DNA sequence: TGTGCCAGCAGTGAGCAGGCCGATCAGCCCCAGCATTTT. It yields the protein CASSEQADQPQHF.

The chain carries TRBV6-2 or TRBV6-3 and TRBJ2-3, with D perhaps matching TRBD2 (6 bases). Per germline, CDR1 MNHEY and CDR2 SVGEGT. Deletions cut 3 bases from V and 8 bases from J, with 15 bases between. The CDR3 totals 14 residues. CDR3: CASSYFGGSGTQYF. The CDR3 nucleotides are TGTGCCAGCAGTTATTTCGGGGGTTCTGGTACGCAGTATTTT.

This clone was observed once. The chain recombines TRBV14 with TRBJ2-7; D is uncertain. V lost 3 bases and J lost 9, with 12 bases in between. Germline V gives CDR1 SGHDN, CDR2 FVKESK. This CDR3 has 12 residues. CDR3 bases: TGTGCCAGCAGCCAGGGCAGACCCGGGCAGTACGTC. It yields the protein CASSQGRPGQYV.

CDR3 region: CASSSTGVTEAFF. CDR3 nucleotide sequence: TGTGCCAGCAGCTCCACAGGGGTCACTGAAGCTTTCTTT. This chain connects TRBV7-9 to TRBJ1-1; 7 nucleotides agree with TRBD1. Germline loops: CDR1 SEHNR, CDR2 FQNEAQ (reference sequence). CDR3 size: 13 residues. With V trimmed by 4 bases and J by 4 bases, 3 bases remained unmatched. The complete variable domain, with remaining parts taken from reference TRBV7-9 and TRBJ1-1, reads DTGVSQNPRHKITKRGQNVTFRCDPISEHNRLYWYRQTLGQGPEFLTYFQNEAQLEKSRLLSDRFSAERPKGSFSTLEIQRTEQGDSAMYLCASSSTGVTEAFFGQGTRLTVV.

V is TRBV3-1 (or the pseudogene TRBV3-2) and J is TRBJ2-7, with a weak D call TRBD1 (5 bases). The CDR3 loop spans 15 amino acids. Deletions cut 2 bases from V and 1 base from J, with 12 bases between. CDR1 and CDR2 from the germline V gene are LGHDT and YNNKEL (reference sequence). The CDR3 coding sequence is TGTGCCAGCAGCCAAAGTCAAGGGGCGTCCTACGAGCAGTACTTC. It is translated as CASSQSQGASYEQYF.

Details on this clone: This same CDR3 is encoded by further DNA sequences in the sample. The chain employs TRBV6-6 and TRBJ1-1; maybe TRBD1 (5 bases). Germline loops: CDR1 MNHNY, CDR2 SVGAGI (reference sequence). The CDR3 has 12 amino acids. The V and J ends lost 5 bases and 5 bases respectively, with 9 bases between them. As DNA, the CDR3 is TGTGCCAGCAGTCCCGGGGGAACTGAAGCTTTCTTT. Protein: CASSPGGTEAFF.

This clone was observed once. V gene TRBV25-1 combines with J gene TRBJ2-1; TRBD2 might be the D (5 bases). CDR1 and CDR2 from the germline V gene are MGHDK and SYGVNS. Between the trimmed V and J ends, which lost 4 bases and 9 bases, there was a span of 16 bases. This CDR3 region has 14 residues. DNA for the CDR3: TGTGCCAGCAGTGGCCCCACTAGTACGCTTGAGCAGTTCTTC. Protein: CASSGPTSTLEQFF.

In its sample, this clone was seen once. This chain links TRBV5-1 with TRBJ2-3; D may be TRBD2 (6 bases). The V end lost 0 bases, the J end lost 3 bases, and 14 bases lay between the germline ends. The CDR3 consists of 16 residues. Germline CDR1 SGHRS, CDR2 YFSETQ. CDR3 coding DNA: TGCGCCAGCAGCTTGGCCGGAGGGGTCGGGACAGATACGCAGTATTTT. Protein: CASSLAGGVGTDTQYF.